This T cell receptor (beta chain) was sequenced for a study of blood T cell repertoires in COVID-19. At the level of the study: Samples representing acute and convalescent COVID-19 were sourced from the United States, Italy and Spain. Sources were T cells, B-cell-depleted T cells, or PBMCs; the material itself was cDNA or gDNA.

The CDR3 covers 15 residues. V was clipped by 0 bases and J by 12 bases; unmatched bases: 11. Germline CDR1 reads LNHNV; CDR2 reads YYDKDF (reference sequence). Here immunoSEQ multiplex PCR was the method, and the copy in TCRdb shows in-frame clones only, minus some. The sample contains fewer than 50,000 clones, approximately 86% of which appear only once. The chain combines TRBV15 with TRBJ2-1; 7 bases fit TRBD1. This clonotype originated in a man aged 50 or older with active COVID-19. The sequenced sample was peripheral blood. CDR3 sequence (DNA): TGTGCCACCAGCAGAGATGGGGCAGGGGGAATTGGGCAGTTCTTC. This encodes CATSRDGAGGIGQFF.